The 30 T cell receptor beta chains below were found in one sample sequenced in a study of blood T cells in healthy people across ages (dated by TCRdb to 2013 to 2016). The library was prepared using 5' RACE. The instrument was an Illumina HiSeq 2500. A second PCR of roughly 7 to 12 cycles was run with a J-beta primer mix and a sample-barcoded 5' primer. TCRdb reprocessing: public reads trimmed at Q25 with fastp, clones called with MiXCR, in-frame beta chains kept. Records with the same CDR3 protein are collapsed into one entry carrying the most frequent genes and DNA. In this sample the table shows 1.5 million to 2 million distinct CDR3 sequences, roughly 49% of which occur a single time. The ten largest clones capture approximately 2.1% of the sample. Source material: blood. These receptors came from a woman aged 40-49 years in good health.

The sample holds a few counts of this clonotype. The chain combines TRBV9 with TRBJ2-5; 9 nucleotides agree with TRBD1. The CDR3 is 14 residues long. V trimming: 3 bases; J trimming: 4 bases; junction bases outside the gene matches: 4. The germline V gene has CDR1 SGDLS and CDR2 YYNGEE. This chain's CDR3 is CASSAGTGIETQYF. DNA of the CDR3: TGTGCCAGCAGCGCCGGGACAGGGATAGAGACCCAGTACTTC.

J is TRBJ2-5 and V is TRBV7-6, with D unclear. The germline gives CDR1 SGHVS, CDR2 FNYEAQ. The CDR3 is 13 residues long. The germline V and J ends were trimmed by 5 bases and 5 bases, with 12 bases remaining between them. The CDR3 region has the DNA TGTGCCAGCAGCCTTGAGTGGGCGGAGACCCAGTACTTC. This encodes CASSLEWAETQYF. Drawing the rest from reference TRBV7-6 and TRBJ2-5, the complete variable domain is GAGVSQSPRYKVTKRGQDVALRCDPISGHVSLYWYRQALGQGPEFLTYFNYEAQQDKSGLPNDRFSAERPEGSISTLTIQRTEQRDSAMYRCASSLEWAETQYFGPGTRLLVL.

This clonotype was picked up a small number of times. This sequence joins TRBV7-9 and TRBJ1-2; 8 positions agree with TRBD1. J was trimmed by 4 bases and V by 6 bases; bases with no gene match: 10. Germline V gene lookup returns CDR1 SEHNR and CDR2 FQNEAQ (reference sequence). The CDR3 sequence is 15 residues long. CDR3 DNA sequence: TGTGCCAGCAGATCGACAGGGGCCCGAGGCTATGGCTACACCTTC. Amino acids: CASRSTGARGYGYTF.

The CDR3 protein is CASSYWQNSYEQYF. CDR3 DNA sequence: TGTGCCAGCAGTTACTGGCAGAACTCCTACGAGCAGTACTTC. The J gene is TRBJ2-7, the V gene TRBV6-5, with D uncertain. Germline V gene data show CDR1 as MNHEY and CDR2 as SVGAGI. The V gene lost 1 base and the J gene lost 0 bases, with 7 bases spanning the gap. CDR3 length equals 14 residues.

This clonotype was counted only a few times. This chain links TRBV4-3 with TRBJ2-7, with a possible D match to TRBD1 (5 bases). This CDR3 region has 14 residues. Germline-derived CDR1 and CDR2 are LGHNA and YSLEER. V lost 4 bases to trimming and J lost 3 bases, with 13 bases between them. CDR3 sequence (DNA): TGCGCCAGCAGCCCAAACCTTCAGGGCTACGAGCAGTACTTC. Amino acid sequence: CASSPNLQGYEQYF.

In DNA, the CDR3 is TGTGCCAGCACGGGAGGGGCAGAATCTAACTATGGCTACACCTTC. Translated, it gives CASTGGAESNYGYTF. J is TRBJ1-2 and V is TRBV6-5, with D possibly matching TRBD1 (5 bases). The germline V gene has CDR1 MNHEY and CDR2 SVGAGI. V gave up 7 bases and J gave up 0 bases, with 15 bases separating them. CDR3 length equals 15 residues.

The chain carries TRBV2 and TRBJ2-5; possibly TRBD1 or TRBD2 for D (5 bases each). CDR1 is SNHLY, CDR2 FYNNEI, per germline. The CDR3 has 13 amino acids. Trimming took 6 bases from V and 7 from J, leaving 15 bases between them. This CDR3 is CASRNGDGATQYF. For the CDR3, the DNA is TGTGCCAGCAGGAATGGGGACGGAGCGACCCAGTACTTC.

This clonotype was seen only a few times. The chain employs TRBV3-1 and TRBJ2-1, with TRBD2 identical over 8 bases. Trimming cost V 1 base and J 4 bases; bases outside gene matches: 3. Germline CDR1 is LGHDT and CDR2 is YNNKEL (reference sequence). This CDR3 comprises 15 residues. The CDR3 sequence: CASSQGSGSYNEQFF. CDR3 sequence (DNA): TGTGCCAGCAGCCAAGGGAGCGGGAGTTACAATGAGCAGTTCTTC.

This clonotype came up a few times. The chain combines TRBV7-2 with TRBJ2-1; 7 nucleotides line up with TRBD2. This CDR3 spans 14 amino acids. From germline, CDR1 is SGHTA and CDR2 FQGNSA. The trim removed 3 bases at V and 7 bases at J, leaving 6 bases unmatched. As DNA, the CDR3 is TGTGCCAGCAGCTTCCAGCGGGGTAGAAATGAGCAGTTCTTC. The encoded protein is CASSFQRGRNEQFF.

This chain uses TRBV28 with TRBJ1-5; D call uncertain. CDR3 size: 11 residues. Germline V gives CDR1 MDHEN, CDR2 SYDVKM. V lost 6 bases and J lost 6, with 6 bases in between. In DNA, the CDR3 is TGTGCCAGCAGAAATTTTCAGCCCCAGCATTTT. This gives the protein CASRNFQPQHF.

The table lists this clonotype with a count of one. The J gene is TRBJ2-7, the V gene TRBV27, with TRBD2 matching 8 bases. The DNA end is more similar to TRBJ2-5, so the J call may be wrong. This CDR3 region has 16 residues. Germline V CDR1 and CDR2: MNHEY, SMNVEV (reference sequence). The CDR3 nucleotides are TGTGCCAGCAGTTTAAGGTCTGGCGGGGGGCAAGAGACCCAGTACTTC. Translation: CASSLRSGGGQETQYF.

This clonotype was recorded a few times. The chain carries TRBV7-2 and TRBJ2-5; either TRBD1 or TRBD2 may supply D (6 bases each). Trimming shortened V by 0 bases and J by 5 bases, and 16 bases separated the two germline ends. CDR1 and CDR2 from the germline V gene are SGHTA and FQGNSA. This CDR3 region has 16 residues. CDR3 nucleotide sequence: TGTGCCAGCAGCTTAGCGACAGGAGGAGGGATGGAGACCCAGTACTTC. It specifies CASSLATGGGMETQYF.

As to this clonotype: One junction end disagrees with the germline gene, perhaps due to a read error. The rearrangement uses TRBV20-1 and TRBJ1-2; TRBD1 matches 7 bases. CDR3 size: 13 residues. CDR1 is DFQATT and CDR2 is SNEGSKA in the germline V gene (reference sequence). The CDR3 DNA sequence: TGCAGTGCCAGAGAAGCAGGGGGCTATGGCTACACCTTC. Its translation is CSAREAGGYGYTF.

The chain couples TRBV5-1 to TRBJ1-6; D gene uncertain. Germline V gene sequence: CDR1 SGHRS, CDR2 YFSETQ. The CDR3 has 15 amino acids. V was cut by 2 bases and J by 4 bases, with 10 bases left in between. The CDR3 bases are TGCGCCAGCAGCTTAGAAGCATTGTATAATTCACCCCTCCACTTT. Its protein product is CASSLEALYNSPLHF.

CDR3 loop: CASSLMAAINYGYTF. DNA of the CDR3: TGTGCCAGCAGCTTAATGGCAGCAATTAACTATGGCTACACCTTC. The rearrangement links TRBV7-2 to TRBJ1-2, with D unclear. Per the germline V gene, CDR1 is SGHTA and CDR2 is FQGNSA. Between the trimmed V and J ends, which lost 2 bases and 1 base, there was a span of 11 bases. The CDR3 loop spans 15 amino acids.

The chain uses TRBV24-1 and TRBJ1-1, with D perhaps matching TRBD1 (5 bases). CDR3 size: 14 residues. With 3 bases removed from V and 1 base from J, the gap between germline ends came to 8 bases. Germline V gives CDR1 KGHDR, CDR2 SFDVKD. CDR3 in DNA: TGTGCCACCAGTGATGGACACAAGAACACTGAAGCTTTCTTT. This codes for CATSDGHKNTEAFF.

CDR3 sequence: CASSGQITDTQYF. The DNA for the CDR3 is TGTGCCAGCAGCGGACAGATCACAGATACGCAGTATTTT. The rearrangement uses TRBV6-5 and TRBJ2-3; perhaps TRBD1 as D (6 bases). The V gene's germline CDR1 is MNHEY and CDR2 SVGAGI. The V and J ends lost 6 bases and 2 bases respectively, with 9 bases between them. The CDR3 contains 13 residues.

The CDR3 DNA reads TGCAGTGCTAGAGTGGGGTGGGCAGCCCCAAAAGAGACCCAGTACTTC. The encoded protein is CSARVGWAAPKETQYF. The chain joins TRBV20-1 to TRBJ2-5; D remains unclear. The V end lost 1 base, the J end lost 3 bases, and 18 bases lay between the germline ends. The CDR3 is made up of 16 amino acids. Germline CDR1 DFQATT, CDR2 SNEGSKA (reference sequence).

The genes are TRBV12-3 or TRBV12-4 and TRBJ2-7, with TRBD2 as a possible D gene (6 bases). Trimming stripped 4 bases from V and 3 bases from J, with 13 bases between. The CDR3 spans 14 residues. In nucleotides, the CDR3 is TGTGCCAGCAGTTCCAGGGACGGGGGCTACGAGCAGTACTTC. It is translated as CASSSRDGGYEQYF.

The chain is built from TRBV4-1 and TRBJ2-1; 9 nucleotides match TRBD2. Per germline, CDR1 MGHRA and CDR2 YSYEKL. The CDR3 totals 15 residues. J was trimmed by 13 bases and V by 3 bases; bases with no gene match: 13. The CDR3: CASSHGASGEETQFF. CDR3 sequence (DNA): TGCGCCAGCAGCCACGGGGCTAGCGGGGAAGAGACCCAGTTCTTC.

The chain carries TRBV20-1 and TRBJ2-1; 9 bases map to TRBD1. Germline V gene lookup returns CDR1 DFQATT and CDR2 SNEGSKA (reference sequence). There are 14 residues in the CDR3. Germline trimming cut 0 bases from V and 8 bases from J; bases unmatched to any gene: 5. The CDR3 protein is CSAREGTGSHEQFF. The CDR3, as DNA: TGCAGTGCTAGAGAAGGGACAGGGTCCCATGAGCAGTTCTTC.

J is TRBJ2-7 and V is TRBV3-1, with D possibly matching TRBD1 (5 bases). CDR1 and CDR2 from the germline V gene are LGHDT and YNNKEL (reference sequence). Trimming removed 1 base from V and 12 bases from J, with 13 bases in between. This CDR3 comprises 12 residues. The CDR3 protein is CASSQVTGDRYF. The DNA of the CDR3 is TGTGCCAGCAGCCAAGTAACAGGCGATCGGTACTTC.

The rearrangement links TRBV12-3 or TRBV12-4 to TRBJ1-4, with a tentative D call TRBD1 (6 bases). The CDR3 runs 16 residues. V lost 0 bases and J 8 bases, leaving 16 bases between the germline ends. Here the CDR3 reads CASSLALGGRLEKLFF. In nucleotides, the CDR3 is TGTGCCAGCAGTTTAGCGCTGGGGGGGCGGTTGGAAAAACTGTTTTTT.

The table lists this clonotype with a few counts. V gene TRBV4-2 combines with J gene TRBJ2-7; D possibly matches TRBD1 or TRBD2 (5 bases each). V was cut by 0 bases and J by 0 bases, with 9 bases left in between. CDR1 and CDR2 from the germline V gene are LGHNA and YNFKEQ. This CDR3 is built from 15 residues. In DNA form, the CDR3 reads TGTGCCAGCAGCCAAGAGGGGACCATCTCCTACGAGCAGTACTTC. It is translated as CASSQEGTISYEQYF.

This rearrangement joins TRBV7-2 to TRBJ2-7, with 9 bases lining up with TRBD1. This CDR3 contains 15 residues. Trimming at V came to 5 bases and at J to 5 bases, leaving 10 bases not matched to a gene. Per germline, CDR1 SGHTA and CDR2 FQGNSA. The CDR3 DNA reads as TGTGCCAGCAGCCGCACACAGGGGGCAAGGAACGAGCAGTACTTC. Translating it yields CASSRTQGARNEQYF.

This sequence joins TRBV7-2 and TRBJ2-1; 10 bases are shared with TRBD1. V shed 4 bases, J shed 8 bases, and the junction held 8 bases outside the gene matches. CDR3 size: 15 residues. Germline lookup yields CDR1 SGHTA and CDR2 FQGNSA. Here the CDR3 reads CASSSPRDRGDEQFF. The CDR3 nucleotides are TGTGCCAGCAGCTCGCCCCGGGACAGGGGCGATGAGCAGTTCTTC.

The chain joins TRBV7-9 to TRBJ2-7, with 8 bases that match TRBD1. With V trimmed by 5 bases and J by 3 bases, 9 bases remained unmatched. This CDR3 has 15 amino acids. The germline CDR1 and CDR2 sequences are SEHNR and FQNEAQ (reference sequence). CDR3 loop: CASSAQTGVDYEQYF. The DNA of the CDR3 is TGTGCCAGCAGCGCACAGACAGGGGTGGACTACGAGCAGTACTTC.

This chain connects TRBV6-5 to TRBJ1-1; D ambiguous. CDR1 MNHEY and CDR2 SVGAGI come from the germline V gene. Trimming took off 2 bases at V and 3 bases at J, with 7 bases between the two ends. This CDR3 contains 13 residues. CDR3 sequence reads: CASSYVEHTEAFF. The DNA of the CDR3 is TGTGCCAGCAGTTACGTGGAACACACTGAAGCTTTCTTT.

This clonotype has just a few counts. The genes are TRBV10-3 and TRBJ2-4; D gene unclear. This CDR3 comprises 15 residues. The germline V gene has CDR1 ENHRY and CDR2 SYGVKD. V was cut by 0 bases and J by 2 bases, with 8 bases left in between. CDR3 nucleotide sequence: TGTGCCATCAGTGAGTCGGGTCTACCCAAAAACATTCAGTACTTC. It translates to CAISESGLPKNIQYF.

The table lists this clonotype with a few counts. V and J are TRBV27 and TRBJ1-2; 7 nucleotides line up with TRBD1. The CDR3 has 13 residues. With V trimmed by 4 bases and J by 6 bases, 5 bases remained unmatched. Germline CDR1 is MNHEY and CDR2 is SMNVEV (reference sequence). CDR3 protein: CASSSRGWNGYTF. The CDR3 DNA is TGTGCCAGCAGTTCCAGGGGGTGGAATGGCTACACCTTC.